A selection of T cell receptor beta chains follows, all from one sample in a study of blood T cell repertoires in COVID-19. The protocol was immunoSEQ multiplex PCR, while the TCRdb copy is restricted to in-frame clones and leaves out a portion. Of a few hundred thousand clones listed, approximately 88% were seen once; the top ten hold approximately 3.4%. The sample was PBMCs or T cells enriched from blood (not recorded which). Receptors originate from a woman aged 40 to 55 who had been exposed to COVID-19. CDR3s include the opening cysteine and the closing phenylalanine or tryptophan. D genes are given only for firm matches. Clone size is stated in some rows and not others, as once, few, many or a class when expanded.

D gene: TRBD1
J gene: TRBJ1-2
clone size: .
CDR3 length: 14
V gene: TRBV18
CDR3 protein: CASSFEGGDYGYTF
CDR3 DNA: TGTGCCAGCTCCTTCGAAGGGGGCGACTATGGCTACACCTTC

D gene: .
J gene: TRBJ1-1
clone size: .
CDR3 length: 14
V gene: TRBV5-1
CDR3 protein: CASSPNTGFTEAFF
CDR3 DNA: TGTGCCAGCAGCCCAAACACAGGGTTCACTGAAGCTTTCTTT

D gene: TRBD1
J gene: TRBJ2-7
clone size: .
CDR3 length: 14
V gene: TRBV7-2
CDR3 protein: CASSRDRGLHEQYF
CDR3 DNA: TGTGCCAGCAGCAGGGACAGGGGGCTCCACGAGCAGTACTTC

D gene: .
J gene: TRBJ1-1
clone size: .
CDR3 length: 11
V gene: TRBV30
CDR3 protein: CAWRARTEAFF
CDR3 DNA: TGTGCCTGGAGGGCTAGGACTGAAGCTTTCTTT

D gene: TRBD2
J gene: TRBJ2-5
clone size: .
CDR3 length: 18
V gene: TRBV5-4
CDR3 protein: CASSTQLAGDIEGETQYF
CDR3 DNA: TGTGCCAGCAGCACCCAACTAGCGGGGGACATTGAGGGGGAGACCCAGTACTTC

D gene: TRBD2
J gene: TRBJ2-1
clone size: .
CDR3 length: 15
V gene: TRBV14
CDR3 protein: CASSHTSGSRDEQFF
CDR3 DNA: TGTGCCAGCAGCCATACTAGCGGGAGTAGGGACGAGCAGTTCTTC

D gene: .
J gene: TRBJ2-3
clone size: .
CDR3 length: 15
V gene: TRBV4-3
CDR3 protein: CASSQVGHRTDTQYF
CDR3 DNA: TGCGCCAGCAGCCAAGTGGGACACCGCACAGATACGCAGTATTTT

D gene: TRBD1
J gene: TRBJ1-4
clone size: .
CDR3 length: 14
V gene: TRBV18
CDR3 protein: CASSPGQGNEKLFF
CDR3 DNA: TGTGCCAGCTCACCGGGACAGGGGAATGAAAAACTGTTTTTT

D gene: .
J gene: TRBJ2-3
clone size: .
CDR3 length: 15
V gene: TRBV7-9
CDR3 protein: CATTFPRGSTDTQYF
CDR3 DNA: TGTGCCACTACCTTCCCCCGGGGGTCGACAGATACGCAGTATTTT

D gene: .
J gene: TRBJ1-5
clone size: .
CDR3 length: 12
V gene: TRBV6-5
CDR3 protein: CAIRVGDQPQHF
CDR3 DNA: TGTGCTATCAGGGTAGGGGATCAGCCCCAGCATTTT

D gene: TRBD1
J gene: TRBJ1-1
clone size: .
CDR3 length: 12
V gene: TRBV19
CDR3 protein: CASSNLQGEAFF
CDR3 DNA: TGTGCCAGTAGTAACCTACAGGGGGAAGCTTTCTTT

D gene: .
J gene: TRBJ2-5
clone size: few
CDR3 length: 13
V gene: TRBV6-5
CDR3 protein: CASSPLHRETQYF
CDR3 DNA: TGTGCCAGCAGCCCACTCCATCGGGAGACCCAGTACTTC

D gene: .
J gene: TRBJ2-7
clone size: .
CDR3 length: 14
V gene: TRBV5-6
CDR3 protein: CASSLAGSGYEQYF
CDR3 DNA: TGTGCCAGCAGCTTGGCCGGGTCGGGGTACGAGCAGTACTTC

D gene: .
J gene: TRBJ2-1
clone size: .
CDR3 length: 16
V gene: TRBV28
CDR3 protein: CASSSAGASSYNEQFF
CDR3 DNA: TGTGCCAGCAGTTCCGCGGGGGCCTCCTCCTACAATGAGCAGTTCTTC

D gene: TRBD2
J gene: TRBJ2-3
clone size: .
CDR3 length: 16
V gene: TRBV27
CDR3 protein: CASIPLGGRGTDTQYF
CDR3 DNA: TGTGCCAGCATACCCCTCGGCGGGAGAGGCACAGATACGCAGTATTTT

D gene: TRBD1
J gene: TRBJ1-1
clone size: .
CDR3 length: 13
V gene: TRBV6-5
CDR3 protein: CASSLGQTTEAFF
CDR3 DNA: TGTGCCAGCAGTTTGGGACAGACGACTGAAGCTTTCTTT

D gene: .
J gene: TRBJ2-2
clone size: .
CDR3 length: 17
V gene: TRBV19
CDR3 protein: CASSTRSGTLNTGELFF
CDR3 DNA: TGTGCCAGTAGTACAAGGTCCGGGACACTTAACACCGGGGAGCTGTTTTTT

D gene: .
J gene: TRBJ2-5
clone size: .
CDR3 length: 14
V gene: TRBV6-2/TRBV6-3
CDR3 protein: CASSHPGFQETQYF
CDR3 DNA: TGTGCCAGCAGCCACCCAGGGTTCCAAGAGACCCAGTACTTC

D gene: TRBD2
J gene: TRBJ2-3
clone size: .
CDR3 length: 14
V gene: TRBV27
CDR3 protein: CASSTLAGADTQYF
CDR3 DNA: TGTGCCAGCAGTACTCTAGCGGGAGCAGATACGCAGTATTTT

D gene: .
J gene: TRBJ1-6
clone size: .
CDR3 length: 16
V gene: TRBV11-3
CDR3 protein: CASSLAAGRDNSPLHF
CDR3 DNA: TGTGCCAGCAGCTTAGCGGCGGGGAGGGATAATTCACCCCTCCACTTT

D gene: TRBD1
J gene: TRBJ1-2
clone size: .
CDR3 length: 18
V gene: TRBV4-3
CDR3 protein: CASSQGQLRDRGRSGYTF
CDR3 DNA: TGCGCCAGCAGCCAGGGCCAACTCCGGGACAGGGGGCGTTCCGGCTACACCTTC

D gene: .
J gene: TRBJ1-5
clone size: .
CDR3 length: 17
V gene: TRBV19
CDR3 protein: CASSARRDDYSNQPQHF
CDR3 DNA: TGTGCCAGTAGTGCCAGGAGGGATGACTATAGCAATCAGCCCCAGCATTTT

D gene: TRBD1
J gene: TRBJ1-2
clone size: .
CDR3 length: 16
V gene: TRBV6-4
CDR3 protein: CASSDQPGQGMGGYTF
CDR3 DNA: TGTGCCAGCAGTGACCAACCCGGACAGGGGATGGGTGGCTACACCTTC

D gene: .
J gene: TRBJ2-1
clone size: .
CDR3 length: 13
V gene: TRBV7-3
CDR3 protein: CASSSRTDNEQFF
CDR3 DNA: TGTGCCAGCAGCTCCCGGACAGACAATGAGCAGTTCTTC

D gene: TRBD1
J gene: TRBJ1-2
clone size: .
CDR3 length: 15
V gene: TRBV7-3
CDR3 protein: CASSPGTGPGYGYTF
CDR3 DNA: TGTGCCAGCAGCCCCGGGACAGGGCCGGGCTATGGCTACACCTTC

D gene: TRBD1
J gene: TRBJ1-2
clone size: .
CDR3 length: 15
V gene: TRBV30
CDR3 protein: CAWSGPGQGGYGYTF
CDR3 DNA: TGTGCCTGGAGTGGGCCGGGACAGGGGGGATATGGCTACACCTTC

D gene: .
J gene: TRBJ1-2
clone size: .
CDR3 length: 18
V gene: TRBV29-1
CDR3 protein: CSVVRVWQGIPPNYGYTF
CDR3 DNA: TGCAGCGTTGTAAGAGTTTGGCAGGGAATCCCCCCCAACTATGGCTACACCTTC

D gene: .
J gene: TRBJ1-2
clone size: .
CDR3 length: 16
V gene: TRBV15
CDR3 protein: CATSRDSNPRWYGYTF
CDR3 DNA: TGTGCCACCAGCAGAGATTCCAACCCCCGGTGGTATGGCTACACCTTC

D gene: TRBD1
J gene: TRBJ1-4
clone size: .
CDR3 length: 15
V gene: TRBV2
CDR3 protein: CASSESGQGMEKLFF
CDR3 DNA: TGTGCCAGCAGTGAATCGGGACAGGGTATGGAAAAACTGTTTTTT

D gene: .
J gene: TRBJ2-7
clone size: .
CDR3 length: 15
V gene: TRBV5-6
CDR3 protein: CASSLFSTKTYEQYF
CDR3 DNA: TGTGCCAGCAGCCTTTTCTCAACCAAAACATACGAGCAGTACTTC

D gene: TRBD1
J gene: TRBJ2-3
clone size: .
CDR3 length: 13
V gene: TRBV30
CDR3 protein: CAWSVQPGQGWYF
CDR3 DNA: TGTGCCTGGAGTGTACAACCGGGACAGGGTTGGTATTTT

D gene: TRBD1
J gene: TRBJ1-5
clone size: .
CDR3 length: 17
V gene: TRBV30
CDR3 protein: CASHRDRGKYSNQPQHF
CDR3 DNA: TGTGCCTCTCACCGGGACAGGGGAAAATATAGCAATCAGCCCCAGCATTTT

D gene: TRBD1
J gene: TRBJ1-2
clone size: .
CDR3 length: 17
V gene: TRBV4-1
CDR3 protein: CASSQESVGTANYGYTF
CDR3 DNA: TGCGCCAGCAGCCAAGAATCTGTCGGGACAGCTAACTATGGCTACACCTTC

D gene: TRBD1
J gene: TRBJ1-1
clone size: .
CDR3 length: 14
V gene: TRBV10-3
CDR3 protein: CAISESPGGTEAFF
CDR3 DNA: TGTGCCATCAGTGAATCTCCAGGGGGCACTGAAGCTTTCTTT

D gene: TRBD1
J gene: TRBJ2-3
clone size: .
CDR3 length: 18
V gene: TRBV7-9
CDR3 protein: CASSLGRDQRQGADTQYF
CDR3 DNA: TGTGCCAGCAGCTTAGGGAGGGATCAGCGACAGGGGGCAGATACGCAGTATTTT

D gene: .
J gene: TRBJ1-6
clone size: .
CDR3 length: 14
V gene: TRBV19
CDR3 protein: CASSIIGQNSPLHF
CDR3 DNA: TGTGCCAGTAGTATAATCGGACAGAACTCACCCCTCCACTTT

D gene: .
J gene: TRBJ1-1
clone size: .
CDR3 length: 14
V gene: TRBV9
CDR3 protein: CASSAPGGNTEAFF
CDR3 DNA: TGTGCCAGCAGCGCACCTGGAGGGAACACTGAAGCTTTCTTT

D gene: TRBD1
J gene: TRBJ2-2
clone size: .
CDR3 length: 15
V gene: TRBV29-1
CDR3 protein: CSVGPTGAITGELFF
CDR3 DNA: TGCAGCGTAGGACCGACAGGGGCCATCACCGGGGAGCTGTTTTTT

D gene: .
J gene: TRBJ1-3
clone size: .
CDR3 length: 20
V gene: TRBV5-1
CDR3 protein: CASSSGRDPGVIGAGNTIYF
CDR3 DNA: TGTGCCAGCAGCTCAGGTCGGGACCCAGGGGTGATCGGAGCTGGAAACACCATATATTTT